This T cell receptor beta chain stems from a study of blood T cell repertoires in COVID-19. V lost 4 bases to trimming and J lost 7 bases; unmatched junction nucleotides: 5. The CDR3 runs 15 residues. In germline, CDR1 is MNHEY, CDR2 SMNVEV (reference sequence). This table comes from immunoSEQ multiplex PCR, and its TCRdb copy is limited to in-frame clones, with some not included. The sample shows approximately 56,000 clones, 80% to 90% of them seen only once. The sequenced sample was peripheral blood. The J gene is TRBJ1-6, the V gene TRBV27, with 9 bases matching TRBD1. The TCR originated in a woman in her sixties with COVID-19, enrolled during active disease. CDR3 sequence: CASSSSGTGNSPLHF. Here the CDR3 DNA reads TGTGCCAGCAGTTCATCCGGGACAGGGAATTCACCCCTCCACTTT.